This T cell receptor beta chain was observed in a study of T cells in Graves' hyperthyroidism and ophthalmopathy. Study-level background: Pretreatment peripheral blood was obtained at initial diagnosis. General study findings and limits: Peripheral blood also featured most of the thyroid clonotypes expanded above 0.001.

The CDR3 is 16 amino acids. Germline assignment: CDR1 DFQATT and CDR2 SNEGSKA (reference sequence). V was cut by 0 bases and J by 1 base, with 16 bases left in between. On the basis of clinical symptoms, serum thyroxine and TRAb, thyroid ultrasound and orbital computed tomography, diagnoses were made. Amplification of TCR beta CDR3 regions was performed using RNA transcripts as template. With the HTBI primer set, the TCR CDR3 went through a first round of RT-PCR. A single record per CDR3 protein comes from TCRdb applying MiXCR to the multiplex PCR reads. The table has some 650,000 distinct CDR3 sequences, 16% seen once. This clonotype was seen many times. Its target is not known.

The chain employs TRBV20-1 and TRBJ2-7, with D perhaps TRBD2 (7 bases). The TCR was taken from a woman in her thirties or forties with Graves' ophthalmopathy. The sequenced sample was blood. The CDR3 here is CSARDEGGVGSYEQYF. The CDR3 DNA is TGCAGTGCTAGAGATGAGGGGGGGGTAGGATCCTACGAGCAGTACTTC.